The 32 T cell receptor beta chains listed next were all sequenced from one sample in a study of PD-1 blockade in mismatch repair-deficient tumors. Here immunoSEQ multiplex PCR was the method, and the copy in TCRdb shows in-frame clones only, minus some. Here the sample spans some 120,000 clones, 70% to 80% being singletons. Material: peripheral blood, obtained approximately 64 weeks after starting pembrolizumab. The receptors stem from an adult with mismatch repair-deficient cancer.

In its sample, this clone was seen once. V and J are TRBV6-1 and TRBJ1-5; D remains ambiguous. Germline values: CDR1 MNHNS, CDR2 SASEGT. Trimming took 4 bases from V and 6 from J, leaving 10 bases between them. This CDR3 region has 13 residues. CDR3 sequence: CASSGQLSQPQHF. CDR3 nucleotide sequence: TGTGCCAGCAGTGGGCAGCTCTCTCAGCCCCAGCATTTT.

The chain links TRBV7-3 to TRBJ2-2; 12 bases are shared with TRBD2. V was clipped by 5 bases and J by 4 bases; unmatched bases: 11. The CDR3 is 18 amino acids. Germline loops: CDR1 SGHTA, CDR2 FQGTGA. The CDR3 DNA is TGTGCCAGCAGCCCAAATATGGTGACTAGCGGGAGCACCGGGGAGCTGTTTTTT. Protein sequence: CASSPNMVTSGSTGELFF.

The rearrangement uses TRBV30 and TRBJ2-3; no clear D gene. The ends were cut back, 1 base at V and 1 base at J, with 12 bases in the middle. Germline CDR1 is GTSNPN and CDR2 is SVGIG (reference sequence). The CDR3 consists of 15 residues. DNA of the CDR3: TGTGCCTGGAGTGACACCCTAAAGGGCACAGATACGCAGTATTTT. It translates to CAWSDTLKGTDTQYF.

The chain employs TRBV5-4 and TRBJ2-1; 11 bases are shared with TRBD2. CDR1 is SGHNT, CDR2 YYREEE, per germline (reference sequence). The CDR3 runs 15 residues. V shed 3 bases, J shed 8 bases, and the junction held 7 bases outside the gene matches. CDR3 protein: CASSSDSGRADEQFF. The CDR3 DNA sequence: TGTGCCAGCAGCTCGGATAGCGGGAGGGCTGATGAGCAGTTCTTC.

This chain's CDR3 is CASSLAGEGTDTQYF. CDR3 coding DNA: TGTGCCAGCAGCTTAGCGGGGGAAGGCACAGATACGCAGTATTTT. The chain recombines TRBV6-5 with TRBJ2-3, with 9 nucleotides matching TRBD2. Germline CDR1 and CDR2: MNHEY and SVGAGI. The V and J ends lost 6 bases and 1 base, in that order; junction bases with no gene match: 5. CDR3 length: 15 amino acids.

The V and J genes are TRBV15 and TRBJ2-3; 7 bases agree with TRBD2. In germline, CDR1 is LNHNV, CDR2 YYDKDF (reference sequence). The CDR3 spans 18 residues. Germline trimming cut 5 bases from V and 1 base from J; bases unmatched to any gene: 15. CDR3 residues: CATSRLLKTSPRTDTQYF. In DNA form, the CDR3 reads TGTGCCACCAGCCGCCTTTTAAAGACTAGCCCGCGCACAGATACGCAGTATTTT.

With respect to this clone: At one end, the junction sequence differs from germline, possibly due to a read error. The rearrangement joins TRBV7-7 to TRBJ2-5, with 12 positions matching TRBD2. The CDR3 runs 16 residues. Germline V gene lookup returns CDR1 SSHAT and CDR2 FNYEAQ (reference sequence). The CDR3 loop reads CASSPGTSGPQETQYF. The CDR3 nucleotides read TGTGCTAGCAGCCCCGGGACTAGCGGGCCGCAAGAGACCCAGTACTTC.

This sequence joins TRBV5-1 and TRBJ2-1, with 8 bases matching TRBD1. V gave up 3 bases and J gave up 0 bases; unmatched junction bases: 14. Looked up from germline, CDR1 is SGHRS and CDR2 is YFSETQ. This CDR3 region has 19 residues. The CDR3 is CASSSEGTGSVSSYNEQFF. The CDR3 DNA reads TGCGCCAGCAGCTCCGAGGGGACAGGCTCCGTTAGCTCCTACAATGAGCAGTTCTTC.

The chain is built from TRBV13 and TRBJ1-1; D unclear. Per the germline V gene, CDR1 is PRHDT and CDR2 is FYEKMQ (reference sequence). This CDR3 contains 15 residues. V shed 5 bases and J shed 4 bases, with 17 bases lying between them. CDR3 amino acids: CASSTGTVLSTEAFF. The CDR3 DNA reads as TGTGCCAGCAGCACCGGTACAGTATTGAGCACTGAAGCTTTCTTT.

The rearrangement uses TRBV13 and TRBJ1-1, with D unclear. The length of the CDR3 is 14 residues. Germline-derived CDR1 and CDR2 are PRHDT and FYEKMQ (reference sequence). V shed 0 bases and J shed 4 bases, with 9 bases lying between them. CDR3 residues: CASSLGSGRTEAFF. CDR3 nucleotide sequence: TGTGCCAGCAGCTTAGGGTCCGGCCGCACTGAAGCTTTCTTT.

Written as DNA, the CDR3 is TGCGCCAGCAGCTGGGACAGCGATAGCAATCAGCCCCAGCATTTT. The encoded protein is CASSWDSDSNQPQHF. The chain carries TRBV5-1 and TRBJ1-5; 7 nucleotides line up with TRBD1. After removal of 3 bases from V and 0 bases from J, the junction contained 3 bases not matched to a gene. There are 15 residues in the CDR3. Germline CDR1 reads SGHRS; CDR2 reads YFSETQ.

This sequence joins TRBV4-1 and TRBJ2-7; 9 bases fit TRBD1. Germline CDR1 and CDR2: MGHRA and YSYEKL. This CDR3 has 15 amino acids. V was clipped by 6 bases and J by 4 bases; unmatched bases: 10. CDR3 bases: TGCGCCAGCAGTCCTCGTGACAGGGGGGGATACGAGCAGTACTTC. This encodes CASSPRDRGGYEQYF.

The V call is TRBV5-5, the J call TRBJ1-5; 7 positions agree with TRBD1. Germline CDR1 SGHKS, CDR2 YYEKEE (reference sequence). After removal of 4 bases from V and 5 bases from J, the junction contained 9 bases not matched to a gene. CDR3 length: 15 residues. For the CDR3, the DNA is TGTGCCAGCAGCATTGGGACAGTTAAACATCAGCCCCAGCATTTT. Protein: CASSIGTVKHQPQHF.

The V gene is TRBV6-6, the J gene TRBJ1-1; D ambiguous. V was clipped by 6 bases and J by 8 bases, with 13 bases between them. CDR1 and CDR2 (germline): MNHNY, SVGAGI (reference sequence). The CDR3 spans 12 residues. The DNA of the CDR3 is TGTGCCAGCAGCTCGATTTTCGGGGAAGCTTTCTTT. Amino acid sequence: CASSSIFGEAFF.

V usage is TRBV28 and J usage is TRBJ1-2; 7 bases are a match to TRBD1. The V and J ends lost 6 bases and 2 bases, in that order; junction bases with no gene match: 9. Germline-derived CDR1 and CDR2 are MDHEN and SYDVKM. This CDR3 has 15 amino acids. The CDR3 nucleotides read TGTGCCAGCAGCTCCTCCGGACAGGCGAACTATGGCTACACCTTC. Amino acid sequence: CASSSSGQANYGYTF.

V usage is TRBV29-1 and J usage is TRBJ2-1, with D tentatively TRBD2 (7 bases). V was trimmed by 8 bases and J by 6 bases, leaving 14 bases between them. The germline CDR1 and CDR2 sequences are SQVTM and ANQGSEA. The CDR3 is 12 residues long. CDR3 DNA sequence: TGCAGCATAGAGGGGGGGCGCAATGAGCAGTTCTTC. Translated: CSIEGGRNEQFF.

V usage is TRBV6-6 and J usage is TRBJ2-7; D is perhaps TRBD1 or TRBD2 (5 bases each). The CDR3 extends over 14 amino acids. V lost 5 bases, J lost 3 bases, and 14 bases lay in between. Looked up from germline, CDR1 is MNHNY and CDR2 is SVGAGI (reference sequence). The CDR3, as DNA: TGTGCCAGCAGTCGAACGGGGCAACTCTACGAGCAGTACTTC. As protein: CASSRTGQLYEQYF.

The chain employs TRBV7-9 and TRBJ2-7; D unclear. Per germline, CDR1 SEHNR and CDR2 FQNEAQ (reference sequence). The CDR3 loop spans 14 amino acids. The V end was cut by 5 bases, the J end by 2 bases, with 13 bases between. In nucleotides, the CDR3 is TGTGCCAGCAGCCCCCGGGCCCCTGCCTACGAGCAGTACTTC. It yields the protein CASSPRAPAYEQYF. The variable domain in full, with the rest retrieved from reference TRBV7-9 and TRBJ2-7, is DTGVSQNPRHKITKRGQNVTFRCDPISEHNRLYWYRQTLGQGPEFLTYFQNEAQLEKSRLLSDRFSAERPKGSFSTLEIQRTEQGDSAMYLCASSPRAPAYEQYFGPGTRLTVT.

This clone was counted only a few times. This rearrangement joins TRBV18 to TRBJ2-6; 12 bases are shared with TRBD2. This CDR3 has 20 residues. CDR1 is KGHSH, CDR2 LQKENI, per germline. V shed 3 bases, J shed 0 bases, and the junction held 9 bases outside the gene matches. CDR3 nucleotides: TGTGCCAGCTCACCGCCTCCGGGACTAGCGGGCCTCTCTGGGGCCAACGTCCTGACTTTC. It codes for CASSPPPGLAGLSGANVLTF. Full variable domain (outside the CDR3, taken from reference TRBV18 and TRBJ2-6): NAGVMQNPRHLVRRRGQEARLRCSPMKGHSHVYWYRQLPEEGLKFMVYLQKENIIDESGMPKERFSAEFPKEGPSILRIQQVVRGDSAAYFCASSPPPGLAGLSGANVLTFGAGSRLTVL.

The chain carries TRBV7-2 and TRBJ1-2; the D gene is possibly TRBD1 (5 bases). Trimming removed 4 bases from V and 8 bases from J, with 14 bases in between. CDR3 size: 13 residues. Per germline, CDR1 SGHTA and CDR2 FQGNSA. The CDR3 region has the DNA TGTGCCAGCAGCTCCGGGACCGTCTTGGGCTACACCTTC. Amino acids: CASSSGTVLGYTF.

This clone came up a few times. CDR3 amino acids: CTSSQEGGQILGHGYTF. CDR3 nucleotide sequence: TGCACCAGCAGCCAAGAAGGGGGACAAATTTTAGGACATGGCTACACCTTC. The chain is built from TRBV1 and TRBJ1-2; the table calls TRBD1, which could not be checked here. TRBV1 is an annotated pseudogene. The CDR3 runs to 17 residues.

This rearrangement joins TRBV7-8 to TRBJ2-1; D may be TRBD2 (6 bases). The CDR3 covers 14 residues. Trimming left V 0 bases short and J 13 bases short, with 16 bases between. Germline-derived CDR1 and CDR2 are SGHVS and FQNEAQ. The CDR3 sequence: CASSLAGLASAQFF. The CDR3 nucleotides read TGTGCCAGCAGCTTAGCGGGACTCGCCTCCGCCCAGTTCTTC.

The chain employs TRBV7-9 and TRBJ1-1; 11 bases are shared with TRBD1. This CDR3 has 15 residues. Germline V gene data show CDR1 as SEHNR and CDR2 as FQNEAQ (reference sequence). The V and J ends lost 4 bases and 6 bases, in that order; junction bases with no gene match: 7. Here the CDR3 DNA reads TGTGCCAGCAGCTCGGGACAGGGGGTTATGGCTGAAGCTTTCTTT. This codes for CASSSGQGVMAEAFF.

Only one count was recorded for this clone. The rearrangement joins TRBV2 to TRBJ2-2; 7 positions match TRBD1. The CDR3 contains 14 residues. Germline CDR1 SNHLY, CDR2 FYNNEI. J was trimmed by 1 base and V by 8 bases; bases with no gene match: 4. The CDR3 spells CASLGQMNTGELFF. The CDR3 DNA follows: TGTGCCAGCCTGGGACAGATGAACACCGGGGAGCTGTTTTTT.

This clone was seen a single time. The rearrangement links TRBV5-8 to TRBJ2-2; 14 bases line up with TRBD2. The CDR3 runs to 18 residues. Germline V gene sequence: CDR1 SGHTS, CDR2 YDEGEE. Trimming removed 6 bases from V and 6 bases from J; junction bases left unmatched: 13. CDR3 DNA: TGTGCCAGCATCCTTACGGGACTAGCGGGAGTAACGGCCGGGGAGCTGTTTTTT. It is translated as CASILTGLAGVTAGELFF. The full variable domain, its missing parts supplied by reference TRBV5-8 and TRBJ2-2, is EAGVTQSPTHLIKTRGQQATLRCSPISGHTSVYWYQQALGLGLQFLLWYDEGEERNRGNFPPRFSGRQFPNYSSELNVNALELEDSALYLCASILTGLAGVTAGELFFGEGSRLTVL.

J is TRBJ1-1 and V is TRBV6-6; TRBD1 might be the D (5 bases). Germline loops: CDR1 MNHNY, CDR2 SVGAGI (reference sequence). The CDR3 is 13 amino acids. Trimming took off 2 bases at V and 1 base at J, with 5 bases between the two ends. CDR3 in DNA: TGTGCCAGCAGTTACACAGGGAACACTGAAGCTTTCTTT. Translated, it gives CASSYTGNTEAFF.

The sample holds one count of this clone. The chain joins TRBV28 to TRBJ1-2; D uncertain. The CDR3 is made up of 15 amino acids. V was trimmed by 2 bases and J by 2 bases, leaving 12 bases between them. Germline V lookup: CDR1 MDHEN, CDR2 SYDVKM. DNA of the CDR3: TGTGCCAGCAGTTTAGCAGGCGGTCAAAACTATGGCTACACCTTC. Translation gives CASSLAGGQNYGYTF.

This sequence joins TRBV18 and TRBJ1-2, with 8 bases matching TRBD1. Losses at the gene ends were 5 bases for V and 0 bases for J; bases not matched to a gene: 5. The germline gives CDR1 KGHSH, CDR2 LQKENI. This CDR3 region has 15 residues. The DNA of the CDR3 is TGTGCCAGCTCATTGCCGGACAGGGCTAACTATGGCTACACCTTC. This translates into CASSLPDRANYGYTF. The full variable domain, in which reference TRBV18 and TRBJ1-2 provide the parts outside the CDR3, is NAGVMQNPRHLVRRRGQEARLRCSPMKGHSHVYWYRQLPEEGLKFMVYLQKENIIDESGMPKERFSAEFPKEGPSILRIQQVVRGDSAAYFCASSLPDRANYGYTFGSGTRLTVV.

This clone was picked up one time. J is TRBJ2-2 and V is TRBV6-5; no clear D gene. The CDR3 consists of 13 residues. CDR1 and CDR2 from the germline V gene are MNHEY and SVGAGI. Trimming took off 6 bases at V and 4 bases at J, with 9 bases between the two ends. CDR3 sequence: CASRKRVTGELFF. CDR3 bases: TGTGCCAGCAGGAAACGCGTCACCGGGGAGCTGTTTTTT.

The chain employs TRBV5-1 and TRBJ2-5, with D possibly matching TRBD1 (6 bases). The germline V gene encodes CDR1 SGHRS and CDR2 YFSETQ. V shed 0 bases and J shed 1 base, with 16 bases lying between them. The CDR3 has 17 amino acids. CDR3: CASSLGSGQGPQETQYF. CDR3 DNA sequence: TGCGCCAGCAGCTTGGGGTCCGGGCAGGGGCCCCAAGAGACCCAGTACTTC.

CDR3 in DNA: TGTGCCAGCTCACCGGGGGAAGGTGAAGCTTTCTTT. Translation gives CASSPGEGEAFF. The chain joins TRBV18 to TRBJ1-1, with D possibly TRBD1 on 5 matching bases. CDR1 is KGHSH and CDR2 is LQKENI in the germline V gene. The CDR3 spans 12 residues. V was trimmed by 3 bases and J by 7 bases, leaving 9 bases between them.

V is TRBV5-1 and J is TRBJ1-5; D is uncertain. This CDR3 spans 13 amino acids. Germline CDR1 is SGHRS and CDR2 is YFSETQ. Trimming shortened V by 4 bases and J by 0 bases, and 5 bases separated the two germline ends. CDR3 protein: CASSRDSNQPQHF. The CDR3 nucleotides read TGCGCCAGCAGCCGGGATAGCAATCAGCCCCAGCATTTT.